This T cell receptor beta chain is from a study of T cell responses to AZD1222 COVID-19 vaccine. Whole-study findings and limits: Per reports, nearly half of all spike-specific TCRs target regions that are unmutated in variants.

The CDR3 totals 16 residues. Germline-derived CDR1 and CDR2 are SGHTS and YDEGEE. V lost 0 bases, J lost 4 bases, and 5 bases stayed unmatched. This clone qualifies as medium-sized. What it recognizes is unknown. Assay: immunoSEQ multiplex PCR; the TCRdb copy retains only in-frame clones and omits some. This sample carries about 270,000 clones, approximately 94% of them seen once, and the ten largest clones take 0.55%. The source was peripheral blood, collected 28 days after the second AZD1222 dose. V gene TRBV5-8 combines with J gene TRBJ2-2, with 8 bases lining up with TRBD2. The sequence was collected from an adult who received the AZD1222 COVID-19 vaccine. CDR3 DNA: TGTGCCAGCAGCTTGGGGACTAGCAGCCCCACCGGGGAGCTGTTTTTT. It translates to CASSLGTSSPTGELFF.